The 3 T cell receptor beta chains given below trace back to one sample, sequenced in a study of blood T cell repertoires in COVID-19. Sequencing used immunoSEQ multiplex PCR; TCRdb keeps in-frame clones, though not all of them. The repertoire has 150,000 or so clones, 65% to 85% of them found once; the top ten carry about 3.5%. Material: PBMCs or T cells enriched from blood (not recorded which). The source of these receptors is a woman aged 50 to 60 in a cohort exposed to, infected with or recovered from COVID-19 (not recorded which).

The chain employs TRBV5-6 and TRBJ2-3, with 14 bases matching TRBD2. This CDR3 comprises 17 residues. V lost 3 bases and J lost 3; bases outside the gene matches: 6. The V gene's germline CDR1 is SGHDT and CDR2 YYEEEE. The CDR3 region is CASSSLGTSGRTDTQYF. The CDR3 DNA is TGTGCCAGCAGCTCCCTTGGGACTAGCGGGAGAACAGATACGCAGTATTTT.

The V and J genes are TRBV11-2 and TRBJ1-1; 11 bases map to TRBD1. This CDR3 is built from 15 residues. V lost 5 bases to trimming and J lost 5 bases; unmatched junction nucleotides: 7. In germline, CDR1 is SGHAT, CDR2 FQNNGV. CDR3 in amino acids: CASSLGQGAKTEAFF. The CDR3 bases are TGTGCCAGCAGCCTAGGACAGGGGGCGAAAACTGAAGCTTTCTTT.

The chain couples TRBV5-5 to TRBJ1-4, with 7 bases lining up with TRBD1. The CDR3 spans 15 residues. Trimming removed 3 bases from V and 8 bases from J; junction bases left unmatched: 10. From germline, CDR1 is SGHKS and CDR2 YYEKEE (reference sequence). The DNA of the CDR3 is TGTGCCAGCAGCTCATCAAGGGGGACAGTAGAAAAACTGTTTTTT. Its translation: CASSSSRGTVEKLFF.